The 10 T cell receptor beta chains given below trace back to one sample, sequenced in a study of shared clonotypes between healthy human individuals. Clones were read by immunoSEQ multiplex PCR, and TCRdb kept only the in-frame ones, dropping some. The data hold some 2,000,000 clones, with about 94% observed a single time. Sequences were obtained from naive CD4+ T cells sorted from blood. As for subset: CD45RA+ positively selected. These receptor sequences come from a young man in good health.

This chain connects TRBV7-8 to TRBJ1-2; D is perhaps TRBD1 (6 bases). Trimming pared 0 bases from V and 10 bases from J, leaving 18 bases between. This CDR3 is built from 15 residues. Germline CDR1 is SGHVS and CDR2 is FQNEAQ. For the CDR3, the DNA is TGTGCCAGCAGCTTAGCGCTATTAGGACAGTCAAACTACACCTTC. It codes for CASSLALLGQSNYTF.

This chain joins TRBV6-1 and TRBJ2-1; TRBD1 is a possible D gene (6 bases). This CDR3 contains 10 residues. Germline lookup yields CDR1 MNHNS and CDR2 SASEGT. V gave up 8 bases and J gave up 9 bases, with 8 bases separating them. The CDR3 nucleotides are TGTGCCAGCGGGGGCTTTGAGCAGTTCTTC. Its protein is CASGGFEQFF.

V gene TRBV11-2 combines with J gene TRBJ1-6, with no clear D. Between the trimmed V and J ends, which lost 1 base and 6 bases, there was a span of 10 bases. Germline CDR1 reads SGHAT; CDR2 reads FQNNGV. There are 15 residues in the CDR3. CDR3 amino acids: CASSLAPGFNSPLHF. The CDR3 bases are TGTGCCAGCAGCTTAGCTCCCGGATTTAATTCACCCCTCCACTTT.

The V and J genes are TRBV28 and TRBJ1-2; 9 nucleotides align to TRBD1. From germline, CDR1 is MDHEN and CDR2 SYDVKM. Unmatched junction bases numbered 7, after V lost 6 bases and J lost 8 bases. The CDR3 has 13 residues. The CDR3 DNA reads as TGTGCCAGCAGCAGGACAGGGGATCACGGCTACACCTTC. Translated, it gives CASSRTGDHGYTF.

This clone was recorded only once. Distinct nucleotide sequences in the sample also encode this CDR3. The chain links TRBV14 to TRBJ2-7; D is possibly TRBD2 (6 bases). CDR1 is SGHDN, CDR2 FVKESK, per germline. This CDR3 has 14 amino acids. The V gene lost 1 base and the J gene lost 2 bases, with 9 bases spanning the gap. The CDR3: CASSQGSGPYEQYF. The CDR3 bases are TGTGCCAGCAGCCAAGGCAGCGGGCCCTACGAGCAGTACTTC.

This chain links TRBV11-2 with TRBJ2-3, with D tentatively TRBD2 (5 bases). Germline CDR1 is SGHAT and CDR2 is FQNNGV. The germline V and J ends were trimmed by 1 base and 7 bases, with 15 bases remaining between them. The CDR3 is 15 residues long. CDR3 sequence: CASSLGGTSGNTQYF. Written as DNA, the CDR3 is TGTGCCAGCAGCTTAGGAGGCACCTCCGGGAATACGCAGTATTTT.

The V call is TRBV6-5, the J call TRBJ2-1, with a possible D match to TRBD2 (7 bases). Germline V CDR1 and CDR2: MNHEY, SVGAGI. Trimming removed 5 bases at V and 4 bases at J, with 15 bases between. The CDR3 loop spans 15 amino acids. The CDR3 here is CASSLPGGGYNEQFF. DNA of the CDR3: TGTGCCAGCAGTCTTCCGGGGGGCGGATACAATGAGCAGTTCTTC.

The CDR3 DNA reads as TGTGCCTGGAGTGTAGATCCTGGTCGGGGCTACACCTTC. Amino acid sequence: CAWSVDPGRGYTF. The chain employs TRBV30 and TRBJ1-2, with unresolved D. The germline V and J ends were trimmed by 0 bases and 8 bases, with 13 bases remaining between them. From germline, CDR1 is GTSNPN and CDR2 SVGIG (reference sequence). The CDR3 sequence is 13 residues long.

The chain links TRBV6-5 to TRBJ2-7, with TRBD2 as a possible D gene (6 bases). This CDR3 spans 15 amino acids. V lost 4 bases and J lost 2, with 15 bases in between. The germline CDR1 and CDR2 sequences are MNHEY and SVGAGI. As DNA, the CDR3 is TGTGCCAGCAGTTTGGGTTCTAGCGTCACCTACGAGCAGTACTTC. Its translation: CASSLGSSVTYEQYF.

The chain couples TRBV5-1 to TRBJ1-1; 9 nucleotides agree with TRBD1. Per germline, CDR1 SGHRS and CDR2 YFSETQ. The CDR3 totals 15 residues. Losses at the gene ends were 4 bases for V and 0 bases for J; bases not matched to a gene: 4. This chain's CDR3 is CASSKGQGLNTEAFF. The DNA for the CDR3 is TGCGCCAGCAGCAAAGGACAGGGGCTGAACACTGAAGCTTTCTTT. The full variable domain, rest sourced from reference TRBV5-1 and TRBJ1-1, is KAGVTQTPRYLIKTRGQQVTLSCSPISGHRSVSWYQQTPGQGLQFLFEYFSETQRNKGNFPGRFSGRQFSNSRSEMNVSTLELGDSALYLCASSKGQGLNTEAFFGQGTRLTVV.